This T cell receptor beta chain was documented in a study of cytomegalovirus exposure and HLA in healthy donors. Comment on this clone: Antigen unknown.

The PCR made use of 60 Vbeta and 13 Jbeta primers. Only in-frame clones appear in the TCRdb table, and some are missing; sequencing was by immunoSEQ multiplex PCR. The table lists more than 95,000 clones, 81% of them singletons, with about 1% in the top ten. General study findings and limits: A few CMV-associated chains were confirmed in vitro to be specific for CMV antigens.

Trimming removed 4 bases from V and 4 bases from J; junction bases left unmatched: 9. CDR3 length: 16 residues. Germline-derived CDR1 and CDR2 are SGHNT and YYREEE (reference sequence). This chain connects TRBV5-4 to TRBJ2-7; 12 bases match TRBD2. The sequence was collected from a woman aged 25 to 45 in good health and CMV-seronegative. The source material was PBMCs. CDR3 sequence reads: CASSPRLAGVMYEQYF. The CDR3 DNA reads as TGTGCCAGCAGCCCCAGACTAGCGGGAGTAATGTACGAGCAGTACTTC.